The clone carrying this T cell receptor (beta chain) appeared once. Its antigen is still unknown. Using immunoSEQ multiplex PCR, the repertoire was profiled, and TCRdb retains in-frame clones only, with some absent. The sample shows tens of thousands of clones, about 85% of them seen only once. The data were obtained in a study of T cell responses to AZD1222 COVID-19 vaccine. Study-wide results and limits: Spike-specific TCR breadth and depth were elevated following two AZD1222 doses. Females outnumbered males among donors, who were mostly white British; clonal diversity was possibly underestimated. Repertoire collection took place solely once the T cell response had peaked. Vaccine-associated CD4 TCRs ranged over spike, dominating at 160-218 and 743-854.

V shed 6 bases, J shed 1 base, and the junction held 8 bases outside the gene matches. The germline gives CDR1 SGHAT, CDR2 FQDESV (reference sequence). This CDR3 is 15 amino acids long. The clonotype originates from an adult in good health. This sample comprised peripheral blood, obtained on day 0 of AZD1222 vaccination. V and J are TRBV11-1 and TRBJ2-7; 8 bases map to TRBD1. The CDR3 loop is CASSRTGFGSYEQYF. CDR3 bases: TGTGCCAGCAGTCGGACAGGGTTCGGGTCCTACGAGCAGTACTTC.